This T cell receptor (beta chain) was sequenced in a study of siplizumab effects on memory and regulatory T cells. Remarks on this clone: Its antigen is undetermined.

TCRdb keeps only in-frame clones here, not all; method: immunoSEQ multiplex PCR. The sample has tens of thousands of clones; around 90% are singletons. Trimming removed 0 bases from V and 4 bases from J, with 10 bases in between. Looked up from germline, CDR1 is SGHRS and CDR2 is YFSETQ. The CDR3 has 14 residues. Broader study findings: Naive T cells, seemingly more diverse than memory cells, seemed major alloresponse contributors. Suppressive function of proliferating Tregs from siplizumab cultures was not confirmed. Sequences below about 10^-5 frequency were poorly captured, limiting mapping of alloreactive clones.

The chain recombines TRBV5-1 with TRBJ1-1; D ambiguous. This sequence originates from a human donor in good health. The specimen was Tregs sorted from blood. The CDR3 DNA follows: TGCGCCAGCAGCTTGGTTCGGGCGGGCACTGAAGCTTTCTTT. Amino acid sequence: CASSLVRAGTEAFF.